A single sample gave rise to the 30 T cell receptor beta chains below, sequenced in a study of blood T cell repertoires in COVID-19. Data came from immunoSEQ multiplex PCR; TCRdb stores just in-frame clones and leaves some out. The repertoire has approximately 210,000 clones, more than 65% of them found once; the top ten carry 3.6%. Sequences were obtained from peripheral blood. The receptors were sampled from a woman of 80 years or more with acute or convalescent COVID-19.

The gene calls are TRBV4-3 and TRBJ2-1; D possibly corresponds to TRBD2 (7 bases). Germline V gives CDR1 LGHNA, CDR2 YSLEER. The length of the CDR3 is 18 residues. V lost 0 bases, J lost 0 bases, and 15 bases lay in between. This CDR3 reads CASSQDPKGGSSYNEQFF. The DNA for the CDR3 is TGCGCCAGCAGCCAAGATCCGAAGGGGGGGAGCTCCTACAATGAGCAGTTCTTC.

This chain joins TRBV11-2 and TRBJ1-1; possible D gene TRBD1, 5 bases. The V end was cut by 4 bases, the J end by 5 bases, with 11 bases between. The CDR3 covers 13 residues. Germline V gene data show CDR1 as SGHAT and CDR2 as FQNNGV. In DNA, the CDR3 is TGTGCCAGCAGCTCAGGGTTTCGAACTGAAGCTTTCTTT. As protein: CASSSGFRTEAFF.

The rearrangement joins TRBV11-2 to TRBJ1-1; D is undetermined. The CDR3 runs 13 residues. Germline V gives CDR1 SGHAT, CDR2 FQNNGV. With 1 base removed from V and 1 base from J, the gap between germline ends came to 4 bases. CDR3 protein: CASSLGQNTEAFF. The CDR3 coding sequence is TGTGCCAGCAGCTTAGGGCAGAACACTGAAGCTTTCTTT.

The genes are TRBV7-2 and TRBJ2-3; D perhaps matches TRBD2 (7 bases). The CDR3 covers 15 residues. The ends were cut back, 5 bases at V and 3 bases at J, with 15 bases in the middle. Looked up from germline, CDR1 is SGHTA and CDR2 is FQGNSA. The CDR3 region has the DNA TGTGCCAGCAGCCAAGGGGGAGGGGGGACAGATACGCAGTATTTT. It encodes CASSQGGGGTDTQYF.

The CDR3 protein is CASSQEVGRSVAFF. The CDR3 coding sequence is TGCGCCAGCAGCCAAGAGGTCGGGAGGAGTGTGGCTTTCTTT. This sequence joins TRBV4-3 and TRBJ1-1; the D is unclear. The CDR3 totals 14 residues. The germline CDR1 and CDR2 sequences are LGHNA and YSLEER. The V end was cut by 0 bases, the J end by 11 bases, with 16 bases between.

This chain's CDR3 is CASSRSGTPSGEQYF. CDR3 nucleotides: TGTGCCAGCAGCCGGTCCGGGACTCCGAGCGGCGAGCAGTACTTC. The chain links TRBV28 to TRBJ2-7; TRBD2 might be the D (6 bases). Looked up from germline, CDR1 is MDHEN and CDR2 is SYDVKM. Trimming cost V 6 bases and J 6 bases, with 21 bases left between them. CDR3 length: 15 residues.

Regarding this clone: Different DNA sequences within this sample yield the same CDR3. The V call is TRBV5-1, the J call TRBJ1-5; D remains ambiguous. Trimming stripped 4 bases from V and 3 bases from J, with 14 bases between. The germline gives CDR1 SGHRS, CDR2 YFSETQ. The CDR3 runs 15 residues. This CDR3 reads CASSLGLDSNQPQHF. The CDR3 nucleotides are TGCGCCAGCAGCCTAGGACTCGATTCCAATCAGCCCCAGCATTTT.

The chain carries TRBV19 and TRBJ1-2; D perhaps matches TRBD1 (5 bases). CDR1 is LNHDA and CDR2 is SQIVND in the germline V gene (reference sequence). Trimming shortened V by 6 bases and J by 5 bases, and 16 bases separated the two germline ends. This CDR3 contains 14 residues. The CDR3 spells CASRPERRQYGYTF. CDR3 nucleotides: TGTGCCAGTAGACCCGAACGCAGACAGTATGGCTACACCTTC.

J is TRBJ2-3 and V is TRBV5-1; D is possibly TRBD1 (6 bases). The germline V and J ends were trimmed by 4 bases and 6 bases, with 15 bases remaining between them. In germline, CDR1 is SGHRS, CDR2 YFSETQ. The CDR3 has 14 amino acids. This CDR3 reads CASSTDRRQDTQYF. CDR3 sequence (DNA): TGCGCCAGCAGCACCGACAGGCGACAGGATACGCAGTATTTT.

This clone was counted between two and nine times. This chain's CDR3 is CASRLDAGYNSPLHF. In DNA form, the CDR3 reads TGTGCCAGCCGCCTCGACGCCGGGTATAATTCACCCCTCCACTTT. This sequence joins TRBV18 and TRBJ1-6; D unresolved. The germline V gene encodes CDR1 KGHSH and CDR2 LQKENI. The CDR3 covers 15 residues. V shed 8 bases and J shed 4 bases, with 15 bases lying between them.

The chain uses TRBV7-2 and TRBJ1-3, with unresolved D. The CDR3 contains 15 residues. The V gene's germline CDR1 is SGHTA and CDR2 FQGNSA. V lost 1 base, J lost 4 bases, and 11 bases lay in between. CDR3 amino acids: CASSLVSSTGNTIYF. The CDR3 nucleotides are TGTGCCAGCAGCTTAGTTAGCAGTACGGGAAACACCATATATTTT.

This clone was picked up a small number of times. The rearrangement joins TRBV19 to TRBJ1-5; 7 nucleotides match TRBD1. The CDR3 runs to 13 residues. Germline CDR1 reads LNHDA; CDR2 reads SQIVND (reference sequence). V was clipped by 7 bases and J by 4 bases; unmatched bases: 4. The CDR3 DNA is TGTGCCAGTAAGGACAGGCCTAATCAGCCCCAGCATTTT. As protein: CASKDRPNQPQHF.

The chain links TRBV6-5 to TRBJ1-1; 7 bases are shared with TRBD1. CDR3 length: 14 residues. Trimming at V came to 4 bases and at J to 6 bases, leaving 8 bases not matched to a gene. Germline lookup yields CDR1 MNHEY and CDR2 SVGAGI. In DNA form, the CDR3 reads TGTGCCAGCAGTTCCCCGTCCCAGGGGGCTGAAGCTTTCTTT. It translates to CASSSPSQGAEAFF.

This chain connects TRBV5-1 to TRBJ2-3; 8 bases map to TRBD1. Germline V gives CDR1 SGHRS, CDR2 YFSETQ. The CDR3 loop spans 16 amino acids. V shed 0 bases, J shed 4 bases, and the junction held 7 bases outside the gene matches. CDR3 region: CASSLVLQGGADTQYF. In nucleotides, the CDR3 is TGCGCCAGCAGCTTGGTTTTACAGGGGGGCGCAGATACGCAGTATTTT.

V gene TRBV12-3 or TRBV12-4 combines with J gene TRBJ1-5; D is uncertain. The CDR3 totals 13 residues. The V end lost 2 bases, the J end lost 5 bases, and 7 bases lay between the germline ends. In DNA, the CDR3 is TGTGCCAGCAGTTTAATGAGGGATCAGCCCCAGCATTTT. Its translation: CASSLMRDQPQHF.

Only a few counts were recorded for this clone. The chain couples TRBV7-3 to TRBJ2-1, with unresolved D. From germline, CDR1 is SGHTA and CDR2 FQGTGA. V shed 0 bases and J shed 5 bases, with 8 bases lying between them. The CDR3 is 14 residues long. The CDR3 DNA follows: TGTGCCAGCAGCTTAACGGCCCGAAACAATGAGCAGTTCTTC. Its protein is CASSLTARNNEQFF.

The CDR3 spells CASSESRGGTEAFF. The CDR3, as DNA: TGTGCCAGCAGTGAAAGTAGGGGTGGAACTGAAGCTTTCTTT. V gene TRBV2 combines with J gene TRBJ1-1; a possible D gene is TRBD1 (5 bases). The V gene's germline CDR1 is SNHLY and CDR2 FYNNEI. This CDR3 is 14 amino acids long. V shed 2 bases and J shed 5 bases, with 12 bases lying between them.

J is TRBJ2-3 and V is TRBV7-2; 10 bases line up with TRBD2. The CDR3 has 17 residues. Germline assignment: CDR1 SGHTA and CDR2 FQGNSA. V lost 5 bases to trimming and J lost 2 bases; unmatched junction nucleotides: 10. CDR3 region: CASSTQSGGAVTDTQYF. DNA of the CDR3: TGTGCCAGCAGCACACAAAGCGGGGGGGCCGTCACAGATACGCAGTATTTT.

V usage is TRBV4-2 and J usage is TRBJ2-2; the D gene is possibly TRBD1 (6 bases). Trimming removed 5 bases from V and 1 base from J, with 23 bases in between. The CDR3 runs 19 residues. Germline V gene data show CDR1 as LGHNA and CDR2 as YNFKEQ. The CDR3, as DNA: TGTGCCAGCAGCTCCGGGCAAGGGGGTTGGACGCGGAACACCGGGGAGCTGTTTTTT. The encoded protein is CASSSGQGGWTRNTGELFF.

The chain links TRBV6-5 to TRBJ1-6; 9 bases map to TRBD1. V dropped 4 bases and J dropped 7; count of bases not matched to a gene: 2. The CDR3 runs 14 residues. The germline CDR1 and CDR2 sequences are MNHEY and SVGAGI. The CDR3 loop is CASSWGQGNSPLHF. The CDR3 region has the DNA TGTGCCAGCAGTTGGGGACAGGGCAATTCACCCCTCCACTTT.

The V call is TRBV7-2, the J call TRBJ2-1, with TRBD1 identical over 10 bases. This CDR3 spans 12 amino acids. Germline values: CDR1 SGHTA, CDR2 FQGNSA. The V gene end was trimmed by 4 bases and the J gene end by 15 bases; junction bases not matched to a gene: 6. Here the CDR3 reads CASSWETGGPFF. The CDR3 DNA sequence: TGTGCCAGCAGCTGGGAGACAGGGGGCCCGTTCTTC.

In this sample, this clone turned up once. The chain uses TRBV7-6 and TRBJ2-1; TRBD2 matches 10 bases. The CDR3 totals 16 residues. J lost 6 bases, V lost 2 bases, and 7 bases had no gene match. From germline, CDR1 is SGHVS and CDR2 FNYEAQ. In DNA, the CDR3 is TGTGCCAGCAGCTTAATGGCTAGCGGGGGAATCAATGAGCAGTTCTTC. Amino acid sequence: CASSLMASGGINEQFF.

The J gene is TRBJ1-2, the V gene TRBV27, with D hard to call. There are 14 residues in the CDR3. V was pared by 0 bases and J by 4 bases, with 9 bases between. CDR1 MNHEY and CDR2 SMNVEV come from the germline V gene (reference sequence). CDR3 DNA: TGTGCCAGCAGTTTATCGGCAGGTGCCTATGGCTACACCTTC. Its translation is CASSLSAGAYGYTF.

This chain links TRBV19 with TRBJ1-1, with D perhaps TRBD1 (6 bases). Germline loops: CDR1 LNHDA, CDR2 SQIVND (reference sequence). The CDR3 contains 13 residues. Trimming stripped 6 bases from V and 1 base from J, with 9 bases between. CDR3 DNA: TGTGCCAGTAGCGTACAGGGGAACACTGAAGCTTTCTTT. Encoded protein: CASSVQGNTEAFF.

The sample holds one count of this clone. The chain uses TRBV6-2 or TRBV6-3 and TRBJ2-4; 8 nucleotides match TRBD1. CDR1 and CDR2 (germline): MNHEY, SVGEGT. The CDR3 has 16 amino acids. V was pared by 0 bases and J by 14 bases, with 15 bases of the junction left unmatched. DNA of the CDR3: TGTGCCAGCAGTTACTCCCAGACCGCCCCGGGACAGGAAAAGTACTTC. Translation: CASSYSQTAPGQEKYF.

J is TRBJ1-2 and V is TRBV18; 9 positions match TRBD1. J gave up 6 bases and V 3 bases, and 11 bases lay outside the gene matches. CDR1 is KGHSH, CDR2 LQKENI, per germline. This CDR3 is 16 amino acids long. The DNA for the CDR3 is TGTGCCAGCTCACCTATACAGGGGGCGAAGGGGGATGGCTACACCTTC. This codes for CASSPIQGAKGDGYTF.

The CDR3 loop reads CASSLGSGGAYNEQFF. CDR3 in DNA: TGTGCCAGCAGCCTAGGAAGCGGGGGGGCCTACAATGAGCAGTTCTTC. The chain uses TRBV7-3 and TRBJ2-1; TRBD2 agrees at 10 bases. V lost 5 bases and J lost 2; bases outside the gene matches: 6. The CDR3 consists of 16 residues. Germline V gene lookup returns CDR1 SGHTA and CDR2 FQGTGA.

The V gene is TRBV7-9, the J gene TRBJ2-5; tentative D call: TRBD1 (5 bases). Germline V CDR1 and CDR2: SEHNR, FQNEAQ (reference sequence). The CDR3 spans 16 residues. V was pared by 6 bases and J by 2 bases, with 19 bases between. The CDR3 bases are TGTGCCAGCAGACACGAAAGGGGCGCGATTCAAGAGACCCAGTACTTC. Its translation: CASRHERGAIQETQYF.

The chain uses TRBV10-3 and TRBJ1-1; D is perhaps TRBD1 (5 bases). The CDR3 spans 14 residues. The germline CDR1 and CDR2 sequences are ENHRY and SYGVKD. Between the trimmed V and J ends, which lost 0 bases and 1 base, there was a span of 6 bases. The CDR3 DNA reads as TGTGCCATCAGTGAGTCAAGGGGGAACACTGAAGCTTTCTTT. Protein product: CAISESRGNTEAFF.

V and J are TRBV6-5 and TRBJ2-7, with D perhaps matching TRBD2 (5 bases). This CDR3 has 14 residues. Trimming left V 6 bases short and J 6 bases short, with 18 bases between. The V gene's germline CDR1 is MNHEY and CDR2 SVGAGI. CDR3 in DNA: TGTGCCAGCAGCCCAGCCCGGCCGGGATCCGAGCAGTACTTC. Translation gives CASSPARPGSEQYF.